This T cell receptor beta chain derives from a study of CD8 T cells in ankylosing spondylitis. Regarding the study as a whole: Eight or nine highly homologous variants formed a TCR beta motif that appeared characteristic of ankylosing spondylitis blood. Clones linked to disease, bearing a CD8+ phenotype, were relatively rare in peripheral blood. The study looked at matched synovial fluid samples from ankylosing spondylitis patients. Disease-linked clones were reported to be significantly enriched there.

Points on this clonotype: Its antigen is undetermined.

This CDR3 is built from 15 residues. V shed 1 base and J 5 bases; nucleotides not matched to a gene: 5. CDR1 and CDR2 from the germline V gene are SGHAT and FQNNGV. Libraries of TCR beta came from quantitative 5'-RACE with molecular barcodes. TCRdb re-derived calls from the 5' RACE reads in MiXCR, one entry per CDR3 protein. Of a few hundred thousand distinct CDR3 sequences listed, 15% to 20% were seen once; the top ten hold more than 40%. The V and J genes are TRBV11-2 and TRBJ2-3; 8 bases align to TRBD2. The sample comprised blood, either unsorted or a sorted T cell fraction (not recorded which). The clonotype originates from a male donor with ankylosing spondylitis. CDR3 in DNA: TGTGCCAGCAGCTTAGTCGGGGGGGCCAAAGATACGCAGTATTTT. This gives the protein CASSLVGGAKDTQYF.